A single TCR beta chain is shown here with its context. CDR1 is SGHAT and CDR2 is FQNNGV in the germline V gene. CDR3 length: 15 amino acids. V lost 1 base, J lost 5 bases, and 15 bases lay in between. The sample originates from a study of blood T cell repertoires in COVID-19. Only in-frame clones appear in the TCRdb table, and some are missing; sequencing was by immunoSEQ multiplex PCR. The top ten clones hold approximately 1.2% of a sample with roughly 380,000 clones, about 90% of them seen once. This clonotype originated in a man aged 25-45 years who had recovered from COVID-19. V gene TRBV11-2 combines with J gene TRBJ2-7, with D tentatively TRBD2 (7 bases). Sequenced input: PBMCs or T cells enriched from blood (not recorded which). The CDR3: CASSLGGGGFDEQYF. Written as DNA, the CDR3 is TGTGCCAGCAGCTTAGGGGGGGGCGGCTTCGACGAGCAGTACTTC.